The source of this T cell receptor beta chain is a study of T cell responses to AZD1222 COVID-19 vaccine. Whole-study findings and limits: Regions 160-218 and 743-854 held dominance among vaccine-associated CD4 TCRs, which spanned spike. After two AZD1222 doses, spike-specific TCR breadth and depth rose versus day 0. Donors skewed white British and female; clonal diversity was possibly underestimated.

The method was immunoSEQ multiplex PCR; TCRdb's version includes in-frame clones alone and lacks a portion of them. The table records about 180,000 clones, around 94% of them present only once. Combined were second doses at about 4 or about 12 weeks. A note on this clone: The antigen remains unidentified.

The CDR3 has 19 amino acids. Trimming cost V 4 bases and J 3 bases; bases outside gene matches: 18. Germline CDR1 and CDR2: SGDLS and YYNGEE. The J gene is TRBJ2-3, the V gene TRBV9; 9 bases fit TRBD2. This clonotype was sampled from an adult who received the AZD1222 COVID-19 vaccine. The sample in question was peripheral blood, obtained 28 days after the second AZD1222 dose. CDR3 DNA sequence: TGTGCCAGCAGCTACACCCTCGGAGGTAGCGGGAGTGTAACAGATACGCAGTATTTT. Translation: CASSYTLGGSGSVTDTQYF. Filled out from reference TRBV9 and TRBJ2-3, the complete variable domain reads DSGVTQTPKHLITATGQRVTLRCSPRSGDLSVYWYQQSLDQGLQFLIQYYNGEERAKGNILERFSAQQFPDLHSELNLSSLELGDSALYFCASSYTLGGSGSVTDTQYFGPGTRLTVL.